Listed here are 14 T cell receptor beta chains from one sample, sequenced in a study of OX40 agonist ivuxolimab in advanced cancers. Library preparation employed the immunoSEQ multiplex PCR assay. The clones in this table, taken by TCRdb from immuneACCESS, are in-frame only. Not every clone is retained; where verified, under half of the shortfall comes from an unresolved V gene, and the cause of the rest is unknown. This sample gives about 30,000 clones in total; roughly 80% of them show up just once. Around 23% of the sample belongs to the ten largest clones. The specimen comprised CD4+ or CD8+ T cells sorted from blood, sampled in a trial of the OX40 agonist ivuxolimab. The receptors come from an adult with an advanced solid tumor such as melanoma, head and neck, liver or kidney cancer.

The J gene is TRBJ2-1, the V gene TRBV19; no firm D call. V gave up 8 bases and J gave up 0 bases, with 11 bases separating them. The CDR3 runs 14 residues. The V gene's germline CDR1 is LNHDA and CDR2 SQIVND (reference sequence). The CDR3 protein is CASAHWSSYNEQFF. The CDR3 DNA is TGTGCCAGTGCCCACTGGAGCTCCTACAATGAGCAGTTCTTC.

This chain uses TRBV10-3 with TRBJ2-7, with 8 positions matching TRBD2. CDR1 and CDR2 from the germline V gene are ENHRY and SYGVKD. This CDR3 is 14 amino acids long. J gave up 1 base and V 6 bases, and 5 bases lay outside the gene matches. In nucleotides, the CDR3 is TGTGCCATCAGGCCTAGCGGGCTTTCCTACGAGCAGTACTTC. As protein: CAIRPSGLSYEQYF.

V usage is TRBV9 and J usage is TRBJ1-5; possible D gene TRBD1, 6 bases. The CDR3 is made up of 16 amino acids. Germline CDR1 reads SGDLS; CDR2 reads YYNGEE. Trimming pared 0 bases from V and 1 base from J, leaving 11 bases between. CDR3 sequence (DNA): TGTGCCAGCAGCGTAGGATCCGGGGGCAGCAATCAGCCCCAGCATTTT. The encoded protein is CASSVGSGGSNQPQHF.

V and J are TRBV29-1 and TRBJ1-2; no clear D gene. The CDR3 spans 14 residues. Trimming cost V 0 bases and J 4 bases, with 12 bases left between them. Germline loops: CDR1 SQVTM, CDR2 ANQGSEA. The CDR3 sequence: CSVEEEATPYGYTF. Written as DNA, the CDR3 is TGCAGCGTTGAAGAGGAGGCCACCCCCTATGGCTACACCTTC.

This chain links TRBV28 with TRBJ2-2; D is unresolved. The CDR3 loop spans 15 amino acids. V lost 5 bases and J 2 bases, leaving 12 bases between the germline ends. Per germline, CDR1 MDHEN and CDR2 SYDVKM. The CDR3: CASSTVDPNTGELFF. Here the CDR3 DNA reads TGTGCCAGCAGTACAGTAGACCCCAACACCGGGGAGCTGTTTTTT.

The chain recombines TRBV27 with TRBJ2-7; perhaps TRBD1 as D (6 bases). The CDR3 covers 14 residues. Germline CDR1 is MNHEY and CDR2 is SMNVEV (reference sequence). V was pared by 7 bases and J by 1 base, with 14 bases between. The CDR3 is CASITGQGSYEQYF. The CDR3, as DNA: TGTGCCAGCATTACAGGGCAGGGTTCCTACGAGCAGTACTTC.

V usage is TRBV19 and J usage is TRBJ2-7, with TRBD1 matching 8 bases. With V trimmed by 5 bases and J by 5 bases, 5 bases remained unmatched. The CDR3 covers 13 residues. CDR1 and CDR2 (germline): LNHDA, SQIVND (reference sequence). CDR3: CASSYSGGDEQYF. CDR3 bases: TGTGCCAGTAGTTACTCAGGGGGCGACGAGCAGTACTTC.

The V call is TRBV7-9, the J call TRBJ2-2; no firm D call. The germline V gene has CDR1 SEHNR and CDR2 FQNEAQ (reference sequence). The V end lost 2 bases, the J end lost 6 bases, and 7 bases lay between the germline ends. The CDR3 runs to 13 residues. The CDR3 DNA follows: TGTGCCAGCAGCTTAAGTCTCTCCGGGGAGCTGTTTTTT. The encoded protein is CASSLSLSGELFF. The complete variable domain, with remaining parts taken from reference TRBV7-9 and TRBJ2-2, reads DTGVSQNPRHKITKRGQNVTFRCDPISEHNRLYWYRQTLGQGPEFLTYFQNEAQLEKSRLLSDRFSAERPKGSFSTLEIQRTEQGDSAMYLCASSLSLSGELFFGEGSRLTVL.

Of note for this clone: At the DNA level, this CDR3 is encoded by other sequences in the same sample as well. The CDR3: CASSGGGNEQFF. Written as DNA, the CDR3 is TGTGCCAGCAGTGGAGGGGGGAATGAGCAGTTCTTC. The chain couples TRBV2 to TRBJ2-1; either TRBD1 or TRBD2 may supply D (6 bases each). This CDR3 region has 12 residues. V was clipped by 4 bases and J by 7 bases, with 8 bases between them. Per the germline V gene, CDR1 is SNHLY and CDR2 is FYNNEI.

The J gene is TRBJ1-6, the V gene TRBV28, with D maybe TRBD1 (5 bases). V lost 10 bases to trimming and J lost 9 bases, with 22 bases between them. This CDR3 spans 15 amino acids. Germline CDR1 and CDR2: MDHEN and SYDVKM. The CDR3 loop is CATHRDSGPPSPLHF. The CDR3 nucleotides read TGTGCCACCCATCGGGATTCAGGGCCCCCTTCACCCCTCCACTTT.

The rearrangement joins TRBV7-2 to TRBJ2-5, with TRBD1 as a possible D gene (5 bases). In germline, CDR1 is SGHTA, CDR2 FQGNSA. This CDR3 spans 13 amino acids. V lost 5 bases, J lost 2 bases, and 9 bases lay in between. The chain's CDR3 is CASSTGLQETQYF. CDR3 nucleotides: TGTGCCAGCAGCACAGGTCTTCAAGAGACCCAGTACTTC.

The chain has TRBV28 and TRBJ1-6; possibly TRBD1 for D (5 bases). Trimming cost V 4 bases and J 7 bases, with 14 bases left between them. There are 15 residues in the CDR3. CDR1 and CDR2 from the germline V gene are MDHEN and SYDVKM. CDR3 bases: TGTGCCAGCAGTTCCGCGGCGGGGGGAAATTCACCCCTCCACTTT. Translation gives CASSSAAGGNSPLHF. Complete variable domain (other parts from reference TRBV28 and TRBJ1-6): DVKVTQSSRYLVKRTGEKVFLECVQDMDHENMFWYRQDPGLGLRLIYFSYDVKMKEKGDIPEGYSVSREKKERFSLILESASTNQTSMYLCASSSAAGGNSPLHFGNGTRLTVT.

J is TRBJ1-4 and V is TRBV2; D is uncertain. V gave up 6 bases and J gave up 0 bases, with 8 bases separating them. Germline CDR1 SNHLY, CDR2 FYNNEI. The CDR3 totals 14 residues. CDR3 loop: CASRRVATNEKLFF. In nucleotides, the CDR3 is TGTGCCAGCAGGAGGGTTGCAACTAATGAAAAACTGTTTTTT.

V usage is TRBV6-6 and J usage is TRBJ1-5; the D gene is possibly TRBD1 (5 bases). V lost 6 bases and J lost 3, with 12 bases in between. From germline, CDR1 is MNHNY and CDR2 SVGAGI (reference sequence). This CDR3 is 14 amino acids long. As DNA, the CDR3 is TGTGCCAGCAGACCCAACAGGCCCAATCAGCCCCAGCATTTT. This translates into CASRPNRPNQPQHF.